This is a list of T cell receptor beta chains from one sample in a study of shared clonotypes between healthy human individuals. Using immunoSEQ multiplex PCR, the repertoire was profiled, and TCRdb retains in-frame clones only, with some absent. The sample has around 510,000 clones; around three quarters are singletons. The sequenced sample consisted of PBMCs. The receptors here all came from a woman aged 40-49 years in good health. Some clones in this sample may be carry-over from other donors' samples. Both conserved end residues are part of each CDR3. A D gene is named only where the DNA matches it firmly. The size field is filled for only some rows; it gives once, few, many or a size class.

TGTGCCAGCAGTGAAGAGGGGGCAGGGGGAAACACCATATATTTT | CASSEEGAGGNTIYF | TRBJ1-3 | TRBD1 | few | TRBV6-1
TGTGCCAGCAGCTTGGCCCGCGGGAGTTGGTCCTACGAGCAGTACTTC | CASSLARGSWSYEQYF | TRBJ2-7 | TRBD2 | . | TRBV5-6
TGTGCCAGCAGCACCCTCCAGGGTACCTACGAGCAGTACTTC | CASSTLQGTYEQYF | TRBJ2-7 | . | few | TRBV9
TGTGCCAGCAGCCCCCAGCCACAGAACGAGCAGTACTTC | CASSPQPQNEQYF | TRBJ2-7 | . | once | TRBV7-6
TGTGCCAGCAGCCGACAGTCAACTAATGAAAAACTGTTTTTT | CASSRQSTNEKLFF | TRBJ1-4 | . | . | TRBV7-9
TGCGCCAGCAGCTTGTACGGAGACTCTGGGGCCAACGTCCTGACTTTC | CASSLYGDSGANVLTF | TRBJ2-6 | . | . | TRBV5-1
TGTGCCAGCAGCTCCGGACTTTCCCGTCTCGGAAACGAGCAGTACTTC | CASSSGLSRLGNEQYF | TRBJ2-7 | . | . | TRBV11-2
TGTGCCAGCAGCCTGGGGTTGGGACAGGAGAATCAGCCCCAGCATTTT | CASSLGLGQENQPQHF | TRBJ1-5 | TRBD1 | few | TRBV5-6
TGCGCCAGCAGCCGGCTCGGCTATGGCTACACCTTC | CASSRLGYGYTF | TRBJ1-2 | . | . | TRBV4-3
TGTGCCAGCTCGCCCCAGGGCGTCGACACTGAAGCTTTCTTT | CASSPQGVDTEAFF | TRBJ1-1 | . | . | TRBV18
TGTGCCAGCAGTGAACGCAGGGACGCGAACACTGAAGCTTTCTTT | CASSERRDANTEAFF | TRBJ1-1 | . | . | TRBV28
TGTGCCAGCAGCGTAGCTACAACTAGCGGACAAGAGACCCAGTACTTC | CASSVATTSGQETQYF | TRBJ2-5 | TRBD2 | . | TRBV9
TGTGCCAGCAGTTTATTGATGAGGGGACTTCGTTCCTACGAGCAGTACTTC | CASSLLMRGLRSYEQYF | TRBJ2-7 | . | . | TRBV28
TGTGCCAGCAGCTTATTACAGGGGGCTGGGACTGAAGCTTTCTTT | CASSLLQGAGTEAFF | TRBJ1-1 | TRBD1 | . | TRBV7-9
TGCGCCAGCAGCAGGGACGGACAGAACACTGAAGCTTTCTTT | CASSRDGQNTEAFF | TRBJ1-1 | . | few | TRBV5-1
TGTGCCAGCAGTTTAAATCCCGGGACTAGCATCTTCGATGAGCAGTTCTTC | CASSLNPGTSIFDEQFF | TRBJ2-1 | TRBD2 | . | TRBV28
TGTGCCAGCTCACCGGGAAGGGTGAACACCGGGGAGCTGTTTTTT | CASSPGRVNTGELFF | TRBJ2-2 | . | . | TRBV18
TGTGCCAGCAGCCAGGACAGGGTTTGGGAAAAACTGTTTTTT | CASSQDRVWEKLFF | TRBJ1-4 | TRBD1 | . | TRBV11-2
TGTGCCAGCGGATGGGGTCTAGTCTCCGGGGAGCTGTTTTTT | CASGWGLVSGELFF | TRBJ2-2 | . | few | TRBV5-6
TGTGCCAGCAGCCGGCTCGGACAGGGGCCACCCTACGAGCAGTACTTC | CASSRLGQGPPYEQYF | TRBJ2-7 | TRBD1 | . | TRBV28
TGTGCCAGCAGCTTGGTGGGGACGGCGGTGGGGGCTTATGGCTACACCTTC | CASSLVGTAVGAYGYTF | TRBJ1-2 | . | . | TRBV5-5
TGTGCCAGCAGCCGTGAGGGGGGAGGCCCCTACGAGCAGTACTTC | CASSREGGGPYEQYF | TRBJ2-7 | . | many | TRBV7-2
TGTGCCAGCAGTGACAGGGGAGGGGCCAACGTCCTGACTTTC | CASSDRGGANVLTF | TRBJ2-6 | . | few | TRBV6-1
TGTGCCAGCAGTTTAAGACAGGAGAACTATGGCTACACCTTC | CASSLRQENYGYTF | TRBJ1-2 | . | few | TRBV28
TGCGCCAGCAGCTTAACTCAGGGAACCCGTTATGGCTACACCTTC | CASSLTQGTRYGYTF | TRBJ1-2 | . | few | TRBV5-1
TGTGCCAGCAGCTTGGGACAGGGGACCTATGGCTACACCTTC | CASSLGQGTYGYTF | TRBJ1-2 | TRBD1 | . | TRBV5-4
TGCAGCGTGCGGGCGGGAGGAAACACCGGGGAGCTGTTTTTT | CSVRAGGNTGELFF | TRBJ2-2 | TRBD2 | few | TRBV29-1
TGTGCCAGCTCACTCGATTCTAGCGGGATTTACAATGAGCAGTTCTTC | CASSLDSSGIYNEQFF | TRBJ2-1 | TRBD2 | . | TRBV18
TGTGCCAGCAGCTTAGAGGAGGGACTCACCTACGAGCAGTACTTC | CASSLEEGLTYEQYF | TRBJ2-7 | . | . | TRBV7-6
TGTGCCAGCAGTTTCAGGACGGGAAGAAGGTACGAGCAGTACTTC | CASSFRTGRRYEQYF | TRBJ2-7 | . | . | TRBV28
TGTGCCAGCAGTGCCCGGGGGCTTGGTGGCTACACCTTC | CASSARGLGGYTF | TRBJ1-2 | . | . | TRBV2
TGTGCCAGCAGCAAGACAGGGAATCAGCCCCAGCATTTT | CASSKTGNQPQHF | TRBJ1-5 | TRBD1 | few | TRBV7-3
TGTGCCAGCAGCCGATCCGGCACAGATACGCAGTATTTT | CASSRSGTDTQYF | TRBJ2-3 | . | . | TRBV14
TGTGCCAGCAGCAAACAGGGAAACATTGCAGATACGCAGTATTTT | CASSKQGNIADTQYF | TRBJ2-3 | . | . | TRBV5-4
TGTGCCAGTAGTATACCTCTCCGGGGGCGGACTGAAGCTTTCTTT | CASSIPLRGRTEAFF | TRBJ1-1 | . | . | TRBV19
TGCAGCGTTGAGGCTCCCGGGGAGACCCAGTACTTC | CSVEAPGETQYF | TRBJ2-5 | . | . | TRBV29-1
TGTGCCAGCAGCCGGAGTCGAAACACTGAAGCTTTCTTT | CASSRSRNTEAFF | TRBJ1-1 | . | . | TRBV11-2
TGTGCCAGTAGTCTTGGACTAGCGGGAGGGCCTTTTTCGTCCGTCAATGAGCAGTTCTTC | CASSLGLAGGPFSSVNEQFF | TRBJ2-1 | TRBD2 | . | TRBV19
TGTGCCAGCAGCTTAGAGGCCTCTCCTCCAAGACTGTTTTTT | CASSLEASPPRLFF | TRBJ1-4 | . | . | TRBV11-2
TGTGCCAGCAGTGAGTCGGAAATCTACGAGCAGTACTTC | CASSESEIYEQYF | TRBJ2-7 | . | few | TRBV6-1
TGTGCCAGCACCCGTAAAGGGGGGAACACCGGGGAGCTGTTTTTT | CASTRKGGNTGELFF | TRBJ2-2 | . | . | TRBV9
TGTGCCAGCAGCTTGACGGGGGGCGAACTGTTTTTT | CASSLTGGELFF | TRBJ1-4 | . | . | TRBV9
TGTGCCAGCAGCGAGCGGGAGCCAGAGACCCAGTACTTC | CASSEREPETQYF | TRBJ2-5 | TRBD2 | once | TRBV28
TGTGCCAGCAGTGCTCACCCAGGGCGGCAGCACGGGGAGCTGTTTTTT | CASSAHPGRQHGELFF | TRBJ2-2 | . | . | TRBV25-1
TGCGCCAGCAGCTTACAGGGGAACACTGAAGCTTTCTTT | CASSLQGNTEAFF | TRBJ1-1 | . | . | TRBV5-1
TGTGCCAGCAGCTTAGCGTGGGCCCCACAAGAGACCCAGTACTTC | CASSLAWAPQETQYF | TRBJ2-5 | . | . | TRBV7-8
TGTGCCAGCAGCCACACTCGACAGGGCAATCAGCCCCAGCATTTT | CASSHTRQGNQPQHF | TRBJ1-5 | . | . | TRBV6-1
TGTGCCACCAGCAGAGAGGGACCGACTAGCGGGAGTGAGGAGCAGTTCTTC | CATSREGPTSGSEEQFF | TRBJ2-1 | TRBD2 | . | TRBV15
TGTGCCAGCAGCTCGCTAGCGGGAGAAGATACGCAGTATTTT | CASSSLAGEDTQYF | TRBJ2-3 | TRBD2 | few | TRBV11-3
TGTGCCAGCAGCCCCCAAGGCTACGAGCAGTACTTC | CASSPQGYEQYF | TRBJ2-7 | . | once | TRBV11-2
TGCACCAGCAGCCAAGATCTCCGAGGGACTAGCGGGAGTGTACCCGGGGAGCTGTTTTTT | CTSSQDLRGTSGSVPGELFF | TRBJ2-2 | . | . | TRBV1
TGCGCCAGCAGCTTGGCCTCCGGGACAGGGCGCGACGAGCAGTACTTC | CASSLASGTGRDEQYF | TRBJ2-7 | TRBD1 | . | TRBV5-1
TGCGCCAGCAGCTTGCAGCACTCCTACGAGCAGTACTTC | CASSLQHSYEQYF | TRBJ2-7 | . | . | TRBV5-1
TGTGCCAGCAGTTTCATTGGGAGGATTGAAGCTTTCTTT | CASSFIGRIEAFF | TRBJ1-1 | . | few | TRBV28
TGTGCCAGCAGCCCAGGGACTAGCGGTGAGACCCAGTACTTC | CASSPGTSGETQYF | TRBJ2-5 | TRBD2 | . | TRBV7-6